The 28 T cell receptor beta chains presented below share a single source sample, sequenced in a study of blood T cells in healthy people across ages (dated by TCRdb to 2013 to 2016). Library creation used 5' RACE. A second PCR of about 6 to 11 cycles was run with a J-beta primer mix and a sample-barcoded 5' primer. Starting from the raw public reads, TCRdb applied fastp trimming at Q25, assembled clones with MiXCR and retained in-frame beta chains. Every CDR3 protein is listed once, alongside the most common genes and DNA of its rows. The sample table lists 1.5 million to 2 million distinct CDR3 sequences, 39% of them with a count of one. The leading ten clones occupy more than 20% of the sample. Sequencing was done on a sample of blood. The origin of the receptors is a human donor in good health.

As to this clonotype: One end of the junction is discordant with germline, which a read error may explain. CDR3 coding DNA: TGCGGTGCTAGTCGGGCCAGCGGGGGGACCCTCCAAGAGACCCAGTACTTC. This translates into CGASRASGGTLQETQYF. The genes are TRBV20-1 and TRBJ2-5; 9 positions match TRBD2. This CDR3 is built from 17 residues. Germline V gene lookup returns CDR1 DFQATT and CDR2 SNEGSKA (reference sequence).

J is TRBJ2-2 and V is TRBV28, with 8 bases fitting TRBD2. The V gene end was trimmed by 1 base and the J gene end by 0 bases; junction bases not matched to a gene: 4. Germline V gene lookup returns CDR1 MDHEN and CDR2 SYDVKM. The CDR3 has 17 amino acids. The CDR3 nucleotides are TGTGCCAGCAGTTTATCCGGACTAGCCACGAACACCGGGGAGCTGTTTTTT. Translation: CASSLSGLATNTGELFF.

This clonotype was picked up a small number of times. The chain uses TRBV7-6 and TRBJ1-1, with TRBD1 matching over 9 bases. The trim removed 1 base at V and 7 bases at J, leaving 7 bases unmatched. The CDR3 is made up of 15 amino acids. Germline loops: CDR1 SGHVS, CDR2 FNYEAQ. The CDR3 is CASSLVRTGVGEAFF. As DNA, the CDR3 is TGTGCCAGCAGCTTAGTCCGGACAGGGGTGGGTGAAGCTTTCTTT.

As for this clonotype: One junction end does not reproduce the germline sequence, and a read error may be involved. The V call is TRBV20-1, the J call TRBJ2-7; 10 bases are a match to TRBD2. Germline V gene data show CDR1 as DFQATT and CDR2 as SNEGSKA (reference sequence). The CDR3 is 14 residues long. CDR3 loop: CSTRAPGLALVQYF. CDR3 bases: TGCAGTACTAGAGCCCCGGGACTAGCGTTGGTTCAGTACTTC.

This clonotype was found a few times. This chain uses TRBV10-3 with TRBJ2-3, with TRBD1 matching over 7 bases. The ends lost 0 bases at V and 7 bases at J; junction bases unmatched: 16. The CDR3 spans 18 residues. Germline V CDR1 and CDR2: ENHRY, SYGVKD. CDR3 nucleotide sequence: TGTGCCATCAGTGAGTCGATCGGGGCAGGGGGATTTGTAAATACGCAGTATTTT. This codes for CAISESIGAGGFVNTQYF.

The J gene is TRBJ2-1, the V gene TRBV9; TRBD2 might be the D (5 bases). CDR3 length: 13 amino acids. Germline V CDR1 and CDR2: SGDLS, YYNGEE. V was trimmed by 2 bases and J by 9 bases, leaving 12 bases between them. The CDR3 region is CASSVTLAGEQFF. CDR3 DNA sequence: TGTGCCAGCAGCGTTACCCTAGCAGGTGAGCAGTTCTTC.

This clonotype appeared a few times. DNA of the CDR3: TGCAGCGTTGACGGTAACAAACAATCGGACAATGAGCAGTTCTTC. It yields the protein CSVDGNKQSDNEQFF. The chain uses TRBV29-1 and TRBJ2-1; D uncertain. Germline CDR1 and CDR2: SQVTM and ANQGSEA. Trimming took off 3 bases at V and 5 bases at J, with 17 bases between the two ends. CDR3 length: 15 residues.

Only one count was recorded for this clonotype. The rearrangement uses TRBV20-1 and TRBJ2-7; D perhaps matches TRBD1 (6 bases). CDR3 length: 12 residues. Germline V gene sequence: CDR1 DFQATT, CDR2 SNEGSKA (reference sequence). V was clipped by 6 bases and J by 0 bases, with 9 bases between them. The CDR3 sequence is CSALDSSYEQYF. The CDR3 nucleotides read TGCAGTGCGCTGGACAGCTCCTACGAGCAGTACTTC.

This rearrangement joins TRBV7-9 to TRBJ1-2; no clear D. The CDR3 spans 12 residues. From germline, CDR1 is SEHNR and CDR2 FQNEAQ (reference sequence). The ends were cut back, 10 bases at V and 2 bases at J, with 11 bases in the middle. CDR3 residues: CATSPGNYGYTF. Written as DNA, the CDR3 is TGTGCCACAAGCCCGGGGAACTATGGCTACACCTTC.

The rearrangement uses TRBV29-1 and TRBJ2-3, with 9 bases that match TRBD1. Losses at the gene ends were 7 bases for V and 3 bases for J; bases not matched to a gene: 8. This CDR3 has 14 residues. The germline V gene encodes CDR1 SQVTM and CDR2 ANQGSEA. CDR3 amino acids: CSGDRGYNTDTQYF. Here the CDR3 DNA reads TGCAGCGGTGACAGGGGGTATAATACAGATACGCAGTATTTT.

The J gene is TRBJ2-1, the V gene TRBV28; 8 nucleotides match TRBD2. The CDR3 contains 19 residues. Germline CDR1 and CDR2: MDHEN and SYDVKM. J was trimmed by 0 bases and V by 7 bases; bases with no gene match: 17. CDR3 in amino acids: CASTTGAIIAGSSYNEQFF. The CDR3 DNA sequence: TGTGCCAGCACTACGGGGGCGATTATAGCGGGGAGCTCCTACAATGAGCAGTTCTTC.

This clonotype was observed a few times. The V and J genes are TRBV29-1 and TRBJ1-1; TRBD1 matches at 7 bases. The CDR3 sequence is 15 residues long. After removal of 0 bases from V and 8 bases from J, the junction contained 12 bases not matched to a gene. Germline CDR1 SQVTM, CDR2 ANQGSEA. The CDR3 spells CSVEDPKRQGSEAFF. The CDR3 DNA is TGCAGCGTTGAAGATCCGAAGAGACAGGGATCGGAAGCTTTCTTT. Together with reference TRBV29-1 and TRBJ1-1, the CDR3 gives the full variable domain: SAVISQKPSRDICQRGTSLTIQCQVDSQVTMMFWYRQQPGQSLTLIATANQGSEATYESGFVIDKFPISRPNLTFSTLTVSNMSPEDSSIYLCSVEDPKRQGSEAFFGQGTRLTVV.

This clonotype was counted a single time. This sequence joins TRBV29-1 and TRBJ2-5; D is perhaps TRBD1 (7 bases). Gene TRBJ2-7 matches the end of the DNA better, so the J call may be wrong. CDR1 and CDR2 (germline): SQVTM, ANQGSEA. This CDR3 comprises 13 residues. The CDR3 DNA is TGCAGCGCTCGTCAGGGGGGCGAGGGCGAGCAGTACTTC. Translated: CSARQGGEGEQYF.

The sample holds a few counts of this clonotype. The CDR3 reads CSVAETVYYEQYF. The CDR3 bases are TGCAGCGTCGCCGAAACAGTGTACTACGAGCAGTACTTC. The genes are TRBV29-1 and TRBJ2-7; D is uncertain. There are 13 residues in the CDR3. CDR1 is SQVTM and CDR2 is ANQGSEA in the germline V gene. V lost 6 bases, J lost 3 bases, and 15 bases lay in between.

This clonotype was observed a few times. The V call is TRBV9, the J call TRBJ2-5, with D perhaps matching TRBD2 (6 bases). V gave up 2 bases and J gave up 11 bases, with 19 bases separating them. The CDR3 covers 14 residues. Germline V gene lookup returns CDR1 SGDLS and CDR2 YYNGEE. The CDR3 coding sequence is TGTGCCAGCAGCGTCGCGGGACTCCCCGGAGAGCAGTACTTC. Translating gives CASSVAGLPGEQYF.

The CDR3 nucleotides read TGTGCCAGCAAGGCCAGCCTAGCGGGCGGGGAGACCCAGTACTTC. Protein sequence: CASKASLAGGETQYF. V and J are TRBV6-2 or TRBV6-3 and TRBJ2-5, with 8 bases matching TRBD2. Trimming took 7 bases from V and 5 from J; bases not matched to a gene: 12. The CDR3 totals 15 residues. In germline, CDR1 is MNHEY, CDR2 SVGEGT.

This clonotype was observed a handful of times. This chain links TRBV7-2 with TRBJ2-7; D is uncertain. Deletions cut 4 bases from V and 0 bases from J, with 13 bases between. Germline-derived CDR1 and CDR2 are SGHTA and FQGNSA. The length of the CDR3 is 15 residues. The CDR3: CTSSSNGQLSYEQYF. CDR3 nucleotide sequence: TGTACCAGCAGCTCTAATGGGCAACTCTCCTACGAGCAGTACTTC.

The table lists this clonotype with a few counts. The chain couples TRBV7-9 to TRBJ2-1; D assignment may be TRBD1 or TRBD2 (5 bases each). Germline V lookup: CDR1 SEHNR, CDR2 FQNEAQ (reference sequence). This CDR3 is built from 15 residues. Trimming removed 5 bases at V and 7 bases at J, with 18 bases between. The DNA of the CDR3 is TGTGCCAGCAGCCCTCGTGGGGGTTACTTGAATGAGCAGTTCTTC. It translates to CASSPRGGYLNEQFF.

This chain links TRBV7-2 with TRBJ1-1; D is perhaps TRBD1 (5 bases). There are 14 residues in the CDR3. With 7 bases removed from V and 1 base from J, the gap between germline ends came to 13 bases. The germline V gene has CDR1 SGHTA and CDR2 FQGNSA. The CDR3 region is CASNPSGQNTEAFF. DNA for the CDR3: TGTGCCAGCAACCCCTCGGGGCAGAACACTGAAGCTTTCTTT.

This chain joins TRBV9 and TRBJ1-5, with TRBD1 matching over 7 bases. Germline V gives CDR1 SGDLS, CDR2 YYNGEE. The CDR3 runs 15 residues. V trimming: 0 bases; J trimming: 6 bases; junction bases outside the gene matches: 6. This CDR3 reads CASSVEGQIGQPQHF. The CDR3 DNA reads TGTGCCAGCAGCGTAGAGGGACAGATCGGTCAGCCCCAGCATTTT.

The gene calls are TRBV4-2 and TRBJ1-2, with D unclear. V was pared by 4 bases and J by 3 bases, with 15 bases between. The CDR3 totals 15 residues. The germline CDR1 and CDR2 sequences are LGHNA and YNFKEQ. The CDR3: CASSPEAGSDYGYTF. CDR3 in DNA: TGTGCCAGCAGCCCCGAGGCAGGATCTGACTATGGCTACACCTTC.

This clonotype showed up just a few times. V is TRBV3-1 and J is TRBJ2-1; 11 bases are a match to TRBD2. Germline CDR1 LGHDT, CDR2 YNNKEL (reference sequence). V shed 11 bases and J 9 bases; nucleotides not matched to a gene: 9. The CDR3 covers 13 residues. The CDR3 nucleotides are TGTGCCGCTCATAGCGGGGGGGTCAGTGAGCAGTTCTTC. This sequence encodes CAAHSGGVSEQFF.

V and J are TRBV6-5 and TRBJ1-1; 7 nucleotides match TRBD1. The V and J ends lost 6 bases and 2 bases, in that order; junction bases with no gene match: 6. Germline CDR1 reads MNHEY; CDR2 reads SVGAGI. There are 14 residues in the CDR3. CDR3 sequence reads: CASREGQANTEAFF. The CDR3 region has the DNA TGTGCCAGCAGAGAAGGACAGGCAAACACTGAAGCTTTCTTT.

Worth noting for this clonotype: This CDR3 fails to terminate in the conserved phenylalanine or tryptophan, so it likely reflects a read error. The chain carries TRBV7-3 and TRBJ2-1; the D is unclear. The V gene's germline CDR1 is SGHTA and CDR2 FQGTGA. Trimming took off 6 bases at V and 9 bases at J, with 21 bases between the two ends. This CDR3 spans 15 amino acids. The CDR3 loop is CASSRENGVYSEQFV. In nucleotides, the CDR3 is TGTGCCAGCAGTCGTGAAAATGGGGTCTATAGTGAGCAGTTCGTC.

The sample holds a few counts of this clonotype. The rearrangement uses TRBV15 and TRBJ1-3; perhaps TRBD1 as D (5 bases). The length of the CDR3 is 16 residues. Trimming took off 0 bases at V and 0 bases at J, with 9 bases between the two ends. Germline lookup yields CDR1 LNHNV and CDR2 YYDKDF (reference sequence). The CDR3 DNA sequence: TGTGCCACCAGCAGAGATGGGGGGAGCTCTGGAAACACCATATATTTT. It specifies CATSRDGGSSGNTIYF.

The genes are TRBV20-1 and TRBJ2-3; 7 positions match TRBD1. The germline CDR1 and CDR2 sequences are DFQATT and SNEGSKA (reference sequence). V gave up 3 bases and J gave up 3 bases; unmatched junction bases: 15. The CDR3 totals 17 residues. In DNA, the CDR3 is TGCAGTGCTAGTTACGCGAGGCGACAGGGTGAAACAGATACGCAGTATTTT. Translated: CSASYARRQGETDTQYF.

V usage is TRBV5-1 and J usage is TRBJ1-6; no reliable D call. Trimming left V 2 bases short and J 7 bases short, with 13 bases between. Germline CDR1 SGHRS, CDR2 YFSETQ. This CDR3 is 15 amino acids long. The CDR3 protein is CASSLTGIGNSPLHF. CDR3 sequence (DNA): TGCGCCAGCAGCTTAACGGGGATTGGGAATTCACCCCTCCACTTT.

The chain has TRBV12-3 or TRBV12-4 and TRBJ1-5; D call uncertain. This CDR3 is 14 amino acids long. V was cut by 5 bases and J by 6 bases, with 14 bases left in between. CDR3 sequence reads: CASSLTRERQPQHF. The CDR3 DNA reads as TGTGCCAGCAGTCTGACCCGAGAGCGTCAGCCCCAGCATTTT.